This entry describes one T cell receptor (beta chain). Different DNA sequences within this sample yield the same CDR3. This sample stems from a study of long-term antiretroviral therapy in people with HIV. At survey level, the immunoSEQ assay was run in its v3.0 version. TCRdb keeps only in-frame clones here, not all; method: immunoSEQ multiplex PCR. The sample lists about 34,000 clones, around 84% occurring once. The CDR3 length is 15 residues. V dropped 5 bases and J dropped 1; count of bases not matched to a gene: 0. The V gene's germline CDR1 is SGHRS and CDR2 YFSETQ. This TCR came from a woman aged 30 to 39 with HIV. This sample comprised unsorted PBMCs, obtained 2.8 years before starting antiretroviral therapy. The V gene is TRBV5-1, the J gene TRBJ2-2; TRBD2 matches at 12 bases. CDR3 sequence: CASRLAGGNTGELFF. The DNA of the CDR3 is TGCGCCAGCAGACTAGCGGGGGGGAACACCGGGGAGCTGTTTTTT.